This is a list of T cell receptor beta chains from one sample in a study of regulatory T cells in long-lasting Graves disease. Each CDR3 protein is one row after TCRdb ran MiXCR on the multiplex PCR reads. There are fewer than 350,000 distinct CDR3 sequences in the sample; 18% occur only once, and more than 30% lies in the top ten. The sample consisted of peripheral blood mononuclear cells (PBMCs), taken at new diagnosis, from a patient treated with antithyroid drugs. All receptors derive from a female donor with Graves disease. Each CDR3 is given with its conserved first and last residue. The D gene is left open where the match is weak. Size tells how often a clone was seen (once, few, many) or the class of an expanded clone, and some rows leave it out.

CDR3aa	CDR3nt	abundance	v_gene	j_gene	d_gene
CASSLFTGTGVADTQYF	TGTGCCAGCAGTTTATTTACCGGGACAGGGGTGGCAGATACGCAGTATTTT	many	TRBV28	TRBJ2-3	TRBD1
CASSDSGATYEQYF	TGTGCCAGCAGCGATAGCGGGGCCACCTACGAGCAGTACTTC	many	TRBV7-9	TRBJ2-7	TRBD2
CASRGTSGPAHEQYF	TGTGCCAGCAGGGGGACTAGCGGGCCCGCCCACGAGCAGTACTTC	many	TRBV2	TRBJ2-7	TRBD2
CSASAGAGNYGYTF	TGCAGTGCTAGTGCGGGAGCAGGGAACTATGGCTACACCTTC	many	TRBV20-1	TRBJ1-2	.
CSATTGGREKLFF	TGCAGTGCCACGACAGGGGGCAGGGAAAAACTGTTTTTT	many	TRBV20-1	TRBJ1-4	TRBD1
CAWSLGLAGTYEQYF	TGTGCCTGGAGTCTCGGACTAGCGGGAACCTACGAGCAGTACTTC	many	TRBV30	TRBJ2-7	TRBD2
CASSFSFRAGNVEQYF	TGTGCCAGCAGCTTTTCGTTTCGGGCGGGGAACGTCGAGCAGTACTTC	few	TRBV11-2	TRBJ2-7	.
CASSRDRGPWNTEAFF	TGTGCCAGCAGCCGGGACAGGGGACCCTGGAACACTGAAGCTTTCTTT	many	TRBV3-1	TRBJ1-1	TRBD1
CATSDFSQGYGYTF	TGTGCCACCAGTGATTTCTCCCAGGGGTATGGCTACACCTTC	many	TRBV24-1	TRBJ1-2	.
CSASGGLTNYGYTF	TGCAGTGCCTCGGGCGGCTTGACGAACTATGGCTACACCTTC	many	TRBV20-1	TRBJ1-2	.
CASRPGTEYSNQPQHF	TGTGCCAGCAGGCCAGGGACAGAGTATAGCAATCAGCCCCAGCATTTT	many	TRBV28	TRBJ1-5	TRBD1
CSAVPRGGGRRYEQYF	TGCAGTGCTGTCCCAAGGGGGGGGGGGAGGCGGTACGAGCAGTACTTC	many	TRBV20-1	TRBJ2-7	.
CASSKLANSYNEQFF	TGTGCCAGCAGCAAACTAGCGAACTCCTACAATGAGCAGTTCTTC	many	TRBV11-2	TRBJ2-1	TRBD2
CASSSLADRAYGYTF	TGTGCCAGCAGCTCCCTAGCGGACAGGGCTTATGGCTACACCTTC	.	TRBV7-2	TRBJ1-2	TRBD1